This T cell receptor (beta chain) originates from a study of cytomegalovirus exposure and HLA in healthy donors. Study background: Genotyping showed roughly 76% of 398 donors falling in the Caucasian-associated ancestry cluster. Study findings and constraints: Common viral pathogens were later found to be apparently linked to several of the most significant clusters. The study flagged about 160 TCR beta chains as cytomegalovirus-associated.

PCR employed 60 Vbeta and 13 Jbeta primers. Method: immunoSEQ multiplex PCR; TCRdb's copy keeps in-frame clones and lacks some. This repertoire shows about 130,000 clones, around three quarters found once; its top ten account for 2% to 3%. V shed 7 bases, J shed 3 bases, and the junction held 2 bases outside the gene matches. Germline V CDR1 and CDR2: LNHDA, SQIVND (reference sequence). CDR3 size: 13 residues. For this clone: Its antigen is as yet unknown.

The chain recombines TRBV19 with TRBJ1-2; 10 bases match TRBD1. This TCR came from a woman aged 55-70 years in good health and CMV-seropositive. The sequenced material came from PBMCs. Here the CDR3 reads CASKDRGYYGYTF. The CDR3 nucleotides are TGTGCCAGTAAGGACAGGGGGTACTATGGCTACACCTTC.